These 16 T cell receptor beta chains were all obtained from the same sample, sequenced in a study of T cells in localized non-small cell lung cancer. Repertoires were generated with immunoSEQ multiplex PCR, while TCRdb's copy carries only in-frame clones and drops some. This table has 53,000 or so clones, approximately 88% appearing once. Specimen: peripheral blood mononuclear cells, collected before any cancer treatment. The receptors derive from a man aged 40-75 years with stage III lung adenocarcinoma.

The CDR3: CASSSRGGLARNSYEQYF. CDR3 in DNA: TGTGCCAGCAGCTCCCGGGGGGGACTAGCGCGAAACTCCTACGAGCAGTACTTC. This chain uses TRBV7-9 with TRBJ2-7, with 10 positions matching TRBD2. After removal of 4 bases from V and 0 bases from J, the junction contained 12 bases not matched to a gene. This CDR3 spans 18 amino acids. CDR1 and CDR2 (germline): SEHNR, FQNEAQ (reference sequence).

The chain recombines TRBV5-6 with TRBJ2-7; no definite D call. Germline V CDR1 and CDR2: SGHDT, YYEEEE. The CDR3 totals 14 residues. Trimming shortened V by 6 bases and J by 2 bases, and 15 bases separated the two germline ends. CDR3 in amino acids: CASNVLRNPYEQYF. CDR3 DNA: TGTGCCAGCAACGTTCTGAGGAACCCCTACGAGCAGTACTTC.

This clone has just one count. This sequence joins TRBV7-2 and TRBJ1-1; no firm D call. In germline, CDR1 is SGHTA, CDR2 FQGNSA. The CDR3 covers 14 residues. Trimming took 3 bases from V and 5 from J, leaving 13 bases between them. CDR3 in amino acids: CASSFGPWRTEAFF. For the CDR3, the DNA is TGTGCCAGCAGCTTCGGACCCTGGAGGACTGAAGCTTTCTTT.

This clone appeared a single time. This chain connects TRBV12-5 to TRBJ1-4, with D maybe TRBD1 (6 bases). Germline CDR1 LGHNT, CDR2 FRNRAP. The length of the CDR3 is 14 residues. Trimming cost V 6 bases and J 5 bases, with 13 bases left between them. CDR3 region: CASGRDRLNEKLFF. CDR3 coding DNA: TGTGCTAGTGGCCGAGACAGGCTCAATGAAAAACTGTTTTTT.

V gene TRBV19 combines with J gene TRBJ2-6; D may be TRBD1 (6 bases). Trimming left V 3 bases short and J 8 bases short, with 20 bases between. The CDR3 runs 17 residues. Germline values: CDR1 LNHDA, CDR2 SQIVND (reference sequence). CDR3 amino acids: CASSIQTFRTEPNVLTF. Here the CDR3 DNA reads TGTGCCAGTAGTATCCAAACGTTTCGGACAGAACCCAACGTCCTGACTTTC.

The J gene is TRBJ1-4, the V gene TRBV28, with TRBD1 matching 8 bases. Germline V CDR1 and CDR2: MDHEN, SYDVKM. V lost 4 bases, J lost 6 bases, and 4 bases stayed unmatched. This CDR3 comprises 14 residues. The CDR3 DNA reads as TGTGCCAGCAGTTCACCGACAGGGGATGAAAAACTGTTTTTT. This codes for CASSSPTGDEKLFF.

This chain uses TRBV19 with TRBJ2-1; TRBD2 agrees at 11 bases. Trimming removed 3 bases from V and 9 bases from J; junction bases left unmatched: 4. Germline CDR1 reads LNHDA; CDR2 reads SQIVND (reference sequence). This CDR3 comprises 14 residues. Written as DNA, the CDR3 is TGTGCCAGTAGTATGCTAGCGGGAGGTATTGAGCAGTTCTTC. Its protein is CASSMLAGGIEQFF.

The rearrangement links TRBV6-4 to TRBJ1-5; 8 bases map to TRBD1. In germline, CDR1 is MRHNA, CDR2 SNTAGT. The CDR3 spans 14 residues. With V trimmed by 6 bases and J by 3 bases, 4 bases remained unmatched. The CDR3: CASRRQGINQPQHF. The CDR3 bases are TGTGCCAGCAGACGACAGGGGATCAATCAGCCCCAGCATTTT.

A few counts support this clone. The rearrangement joins TRBV19 to TRBJ1-5; perhaps TRBD1 as D (6 bases). V lost 6 bases, J lost 0 bases, and 15 bases lay in between. The CDR3 sequence is 16 residues long. Germline lookup yields CDR1 LNHDA and CDR2 SQIVND (reference sequence). CDR3 loop: CASSPGTYNSNQPQHF. CDR3 coding DNA: TGTGCCAGTAGCCCCGGGACATACAATAGCAATCAGCCCCAGCATTTT.

The chain uses TRBV7-7 and TRBJ2-1, with TRBD1 identical over 10 bases. V shed 5 bases and J 7 bases; nucleotides not matched to a gene: 11. This CDR3 comprises 16 residues. CDR1 SSHAT and CDR2 FNYEAQ come from the germline V gene (reference sequence). CDR3 in DNA: TGTGCCAGCAGCCCGGATCGACAGGGGGCTAGGAATGAGCAGTTCTTC. This encodes CASSPDRQGARNEQFF. The full variable domain, its missing parts supplied by reference TRBV7-7 and TRBJ2-1, is GAGVSQSPRYKVTKRGQDVTLRCDPISSHATLYWYQQALGQGPEFLTYFNYEAQPDKSGLPSDRFSAERPEGSISTLTIQRTEQRDSAMYRCASSPDRQGARNEQFFGPGTRLTVL.

The chain is built from TRBV14 and TRBJ2-3; TRBD2 matches 10 bases. The CDR3 is 15 residues long. V trimming: 6 bases; J trimming: 3 bases; junction bases outside the gene matches: 6. Germline loops: CDR1 SGHDN, CDR2 FVKESK. This chain's CDR3 is CASRKSGRGTDTQYF. CDR3 DNA sequence: TGTGCCAGCAGAAAGAGCGGGAGGGGTACAGATACGCAGTATTTT.

This clone has a single count. The chain links TRBV7-7 to TRBJ1-2; D remains unclear. The CDR3 is made up of 13 amino acids. Deletions cut 5 bases from V and 8 bases from J, with 15 bases between. Germline-derived CDR1 and CDR2 are SSHAT and FNYEAQ (reference sequence). CDR3: CASSPSAMGGYTF. CDR3 bases: TGTGCCAGCAGCCCGAGCGCAATGGGAGGCTACACCTTC.

The V gene is TRBV7-8, the J gene TRBJ2-1, with D possibly TRBD2 on 5 matching bases. CDR1 and CDR2 from the germline V gene are SGHVS and FQNEAQ. The V gene lost 5 bases and the J gene lost 4 bases, with 15 bases spanning the gap. CDR3 size: 15 residues. In nucleotides, the CDR3 is TGTGCCAGCAGCCCATCACTAGAGGGTTACAATGAGCAGTTCTTC. Amino acid sequence: CASSPSLEGYNEQFF.

J is TRBJ1-1 and V is TRBV30; D unclear. The ends were cut back, 4 bases at V and 2 bases at J, with 14 bases in the middle. The CDR3 extends over 14 amino acids. CDR1 and CDR2 from the germline V gene are GTSNPN and SVGIG (reference sequence). DNA of the CDR3: TGTGCCTGGATCCAGGCAGGCCTTAACACTGAAGCTTTCTTT. Protein product: CAWIQAGLNTEAFF.

V usage is TRBV9 and J usage is TRBJ2-7, with 7 bases matching TRBD2. The junction had 7 bases not matched to a gene; V was cut back by 4 bases and J by 0 bases. CDR1 SGDLS and CDR2 YYNGEE come from the germline V gene. This CDR3 has 15 amino acids. This chain's CDR3 is CASSFREAASYEQYF. The DNA of the CDR3 is TGTGCCAGCAGCTTCCGGGAGGCCGCCTCCTACGAGCAGTACTTC.

The gene calls are TRBV6-4 and TRBJ2-3; perhaps TRBD2 as D (6 bases). Germline V gene lookup returns CDR1 MRHNA and CDR2 SNTAGT. This CDR3 comprises 14 residues. V was trimmed by 0 bases and J by 4 bases, leaving 8 bases between them. CDR3 in DNA: TGTGCCAGCAGTGACTCTGGACTACCAGATACGCAGTATTTT. Amino acids: CASSDSGLPDTQYF.